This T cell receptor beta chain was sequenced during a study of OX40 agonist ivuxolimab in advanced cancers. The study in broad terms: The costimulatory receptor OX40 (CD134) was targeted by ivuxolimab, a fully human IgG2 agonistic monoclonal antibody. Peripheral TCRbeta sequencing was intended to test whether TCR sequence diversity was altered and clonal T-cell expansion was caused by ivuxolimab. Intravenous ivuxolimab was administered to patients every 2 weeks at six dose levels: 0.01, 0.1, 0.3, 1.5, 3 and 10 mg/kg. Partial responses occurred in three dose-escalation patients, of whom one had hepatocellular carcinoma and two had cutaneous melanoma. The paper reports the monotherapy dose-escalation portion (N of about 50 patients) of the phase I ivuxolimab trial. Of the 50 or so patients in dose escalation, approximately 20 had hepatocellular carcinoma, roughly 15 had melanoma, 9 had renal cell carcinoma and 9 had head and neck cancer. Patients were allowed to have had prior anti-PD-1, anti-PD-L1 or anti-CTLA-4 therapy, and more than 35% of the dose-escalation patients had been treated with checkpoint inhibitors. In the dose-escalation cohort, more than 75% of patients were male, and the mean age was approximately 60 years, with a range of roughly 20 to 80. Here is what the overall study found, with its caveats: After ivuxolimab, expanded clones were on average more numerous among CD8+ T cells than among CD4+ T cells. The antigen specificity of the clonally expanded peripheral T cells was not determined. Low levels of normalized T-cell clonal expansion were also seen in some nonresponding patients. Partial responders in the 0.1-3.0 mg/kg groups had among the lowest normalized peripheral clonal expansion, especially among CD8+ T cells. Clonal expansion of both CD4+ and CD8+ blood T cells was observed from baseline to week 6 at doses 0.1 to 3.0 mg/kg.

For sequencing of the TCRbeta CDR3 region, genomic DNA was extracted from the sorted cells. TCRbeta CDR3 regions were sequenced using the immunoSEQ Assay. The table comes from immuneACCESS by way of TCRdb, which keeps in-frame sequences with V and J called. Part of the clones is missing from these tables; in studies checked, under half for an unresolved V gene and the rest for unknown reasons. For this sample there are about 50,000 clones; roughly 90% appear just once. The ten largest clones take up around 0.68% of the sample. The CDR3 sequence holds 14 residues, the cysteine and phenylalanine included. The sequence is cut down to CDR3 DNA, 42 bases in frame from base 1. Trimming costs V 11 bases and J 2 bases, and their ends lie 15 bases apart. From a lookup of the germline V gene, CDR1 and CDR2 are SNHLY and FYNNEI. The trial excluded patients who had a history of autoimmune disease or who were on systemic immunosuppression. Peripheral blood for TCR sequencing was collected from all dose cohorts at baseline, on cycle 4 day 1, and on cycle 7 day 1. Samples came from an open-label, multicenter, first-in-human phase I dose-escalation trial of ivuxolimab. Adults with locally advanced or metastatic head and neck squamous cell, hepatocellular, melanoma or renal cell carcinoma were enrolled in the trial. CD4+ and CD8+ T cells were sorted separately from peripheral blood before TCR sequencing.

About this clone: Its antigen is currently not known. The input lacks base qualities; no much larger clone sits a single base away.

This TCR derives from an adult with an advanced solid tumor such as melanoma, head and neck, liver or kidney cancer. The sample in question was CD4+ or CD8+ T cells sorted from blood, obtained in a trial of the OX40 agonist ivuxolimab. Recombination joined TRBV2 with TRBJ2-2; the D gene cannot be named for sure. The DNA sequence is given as TGTGCCTGCCGAGCAGACCACAACACCGGGGAGCTGTTTTTT. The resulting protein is CACRADHNTGELFF.